One T cell receptor (beta chain) is described in this entry. These data belong to a study of blood T cell repertoires in COVID-19. Authors' data handling: Nucleated cell counts were estimated from reference gene primer amplification. Clones were read by immunoSEQ multiplex PCR, and TCRdb kept only the in-frame ones, dropping some. V, J and clone size reflect that table, while D and trimming were determined from the DNA. The sample contains approximately 160,000 clones, approximately 86% of which appear only once. This CDR3 contains 16 residues. V gave up 2 bases and J gave up 7 bases, with 17 bases separating them. CDR1 and CDR2 (germline): MNHEY, SVGEGT.

The sequenced sample consisted of peripheral blood. The TCR comes from a man between 60 and 75 years old with COVID-19, enrolled during active disease. This chain joins TRBV6-2 or TRBV6-3 and TRBJ2-2; tentative D call: TRBD1 (5 bases). The CDR3 here is CASSYTVGPQGGELFF. DNA for the CDR3: TGTGCCAGCAGTTACACCGTCGGGCCTCAGGGCGGGGAGCTGTTTTTT.